This T cell receptor (beta chain) originates from a study of T cells in tuberculosis (dated by TCRdb to between 2017 and 2018). The study in broad terms: The study combined CD1B tetramers and high-throughput TCR immunosequencing to characterize T cells specific for the mycobacterial lipid antigen glucose monomycolate (GMM).

Paper-wide results and their limitations: T cells that bind the CD1B-GMM tetramer with low affinity may not have been captured by the stringent sort gate.

For this clone: No quality values exist for individual bases; no much larger clone is one base distant.

After being thawed and rested overnight, PBMC were stained with GMM-loaded CD1B tetramer, a Live/Dead dye and anti-CD3, and were then sorted on a FACS Aria II. C32 glucose monomycolate purified from Rhodococcus equi was loaded onto CD1B tetramers. Before cryopreservation, the PBMC later used for tetramer sorting had been depleted of CD14-expressing monocytes as part of a separate study. About 100,000 tetramer-negative cells were sorted from each donor and analyzed alongside the tetramer-positive cells. Antigen-specific T cells were sorted from several healthy South African adults using GMM-loaded CD1B tetramers. Because TCR-alpha and TCR-beta chains were sequenced unpaired, no information on chain pairing was available. The immunoSEQ multiplex PCR assay was used to generate TCR libraries, with TCR-beta and/or TCR-alpha/delta assays applied to each sample. The amplified TCR libraries were sequenced using the Illumina high-throughput platform. The authors' pipeline ran thus. Clustering and dimensionality reduction relied on pairwise TCRdist distances among GMM-specific receptors from T cells that were either sorted ex vivo or expanded in vitro. Sequence motifs defined by gene usage and CDR3 content were tested for enrichment in tetramer-positive versus tetramer-negative populations. As stored in TCRdb, this immuneACCESS dataset retains in-frame rearrangements with V and J assigned. A fraction of the clones does not appear; measured against another copy, unresolved V genes explain less than half of the discrepancy, and the remainder lacks a known reason. V and J calls plus clone size are reproduced from that table; the DNA served to infer D and trimming. This sample holds tens of thousands of clones; more than 75% were observed only once. Around 2% of the sample belongs to the ten largest clones.

V is cut by 3 bases and J by 0 bases, and the space between the germline ends is 10 bases. There are 16 amino acids in the CDR3, from cysteine to phenylalanine inclusive. The retained sequence is limited to the CDR3, 48 bases, with the frame set at the first base. From a lookup of the germline V gene (reference sequence), CDR1 and CDR2 are SGHKS and YYEKEE. Sequencing was done on a sample of CD1b-GMM tetramer-negative cells sorted from PBMCs. The cell subset or site label on this specimen signifies: T cells not binding CD1B-GMM tetramer, sorted from same donor. The V gene is TRBV5-5 and the J gene is TRBJ2-6; TRBD1 is possibly the D segment (6 matching bases). This clonotype originated in an adult woman with latent tuberculosis. In nucleotides, the sequence is TGTGCCAGCAGCTCCACAGGGCGCTCTGGGGCCAACGTCCTGACTTTC. Its coded protein is CASSSTGRSGANVLTF.